These 2 T cell receptor beta chains were sequenced from one sample in a study of beta chain features in type 1 diabetes. The whole isolated RNA underwent reverse transcription, so sequencing captured expressed TCRB transcripts. Repertoires were generated with immunoSEQ multiplex PCR, while TCRdb's copy carries only in-frame clones and drops some. The sample has tens of thousands of clones, approximately 60% seen once. Sequencing was carried out using Tregs from blood. These TCRs come from a young woman in good health.

Only one count was recorded for this clone. Mismatch with germline at one junction end may stem from a read error. This chain uses TRBV28 with TRBJ2-6, with a weak D call TRBD2 (5 bases). Per the germline V gene, CDR1 is MDHEN and CDR2 is SYDVKM. CDR3 length: 15 amino acids. CDR3 bases: TGTGTCAGCAGTTTACGGGGTGCCGGGGCCAACGTCCTGACTTTC. Protein sequence: CVSSLRGAGANVLTF.

This clone has a single count. CDR3 in amino acids: CSELTRTGGFTEAFF. The CDR3 DNA is TGCAGCGAGCTAACCCGGACAGGGGGATTCACTGAAGCTTTCTTT. The rearrangement joins TRBV29-1 to TRBJ1-1; 10 positions agree with TRBD1. This CDR3 is built from 15 residues. J gave up 4 bases and V 7 bases, and 12 bases lay outside the gene matches. Germline CDR1 reads SQVTM; CDR2 reads ANQGSEA.